A selection of T cell receptor beta chains follows, all from one sample in a study of T cell responses to AZD1222 COVID-19 vaccine. Data came from immunoSEQ multiplex PCR; TCRdb stores just in-frame clones and leaves some out. The sample holds 110,000 to 150,000 clones, about 92% seen once. Specimen: peripheral blood, collected on day 0 of AZD1222 vaccination. The receptors stem from an adult in good health. Both conserved end residues are part of each CDR3. Fields, in order: clone size, D gene, J gene, V gene, CDR3 protein, CDR3 DNA. A D gene is named only where the DNA matches it firmly. Clone size is shown for a subset of rows, as once, few, many or a class of expanded clone.

>once|-|TRBJ2-1|TRBV27
CASRPPATANEQFF
TGTGCCAGCAGGCCCCCAGCCACGGCCAATGAGCAGTTCTTC
>-|-|TRBJ1-5|TRBV11-2
CASSPGPLGPQHF
TGTGCCAGCAGCCCTGGGCCCCTTGGCCCCCAGCATTTT
>-|-|TRBJ2-3|TRBV7-2
CASIPRAGTASDTQYF
TGTGCCAGCATCCCCAGGGCAGGGACTGCTTCTGATACGCAGTATTTT
>once|-|TRBJ1-3|TRBV9
CASSVGLGARGNTIYF
TGTGCCAGCAGCGTAGGGCTGGGGGCGCGCGGAAACACCATATATTTT
>-|TRBD2|TRBJ2-3|TRBV10-1
CASSGLRGDTQYF
TGCGCCAGCAGTGGCTTGCGGGGGGATACGCAGTATTTT
>-|-|TRBJ2-3|TRBV5-6
CASSVILDWSDTQYF
TGTGCCAGCAGCGTAATCCTGGACTGGTCAGATACGCAGTATTTT
>-|-|TRBJ2-2|TRBV7-9
CASSLVGGNTGELFF
TGTGCCAGCAGCTTAGTTGGTGGGAACACCGGGGAGCTGTTTTTT
>-|-|TRBJ1-3|TRBV5-6
CASSLVSHSGNTIYF
TGTGCCAGCAGCTTGGTGTCGCACTCTGGAAACACCATATATTTT
>few|TRBD1|TRBJ2-7|TRBV2
CASGRQGGNEQYF
TGTGCCAGCGGCCGACAGGGTGGGAACGAGCAGTACTTC
>-|TRBD1|TRBJ1-6|TRBV18
CASSLERTGQSPLHF
TGTGCCAGCTCTCTCGAGCGGACAGGCCAATCACCCCTCCACTTT
>-|-|TRBJ2-1|TRBV7-2
CASSLSATPYNEQFF
TGTGCCAGCAGCTTATCAGCCACACCGTACAATGAGCAGTTCTTC
>few|-|TRBJ1-2|TRBV20-1
CSAEPAGGYTF
TGCAGTGCGGAGCCTGCCGGCGGCTACACCTTC
>-|-|TRBJ1-1|TRBV10-3
CAISDAGNTEAFF
TGTGCCATCAGTGATGCCGGGAACACTGAAGCTTTCTTT
>-|-|TRBJ1-6|TRBV2
CAKTGPNYNSPLHF
TGTGCCAAGACGGGACCGAACTATAATTCACCCCTCCACTTT
>-|TRBD2|TRBJ2-3|TRBV6-5
CASSPGLARRDTQYF
TGTGCCAGCAGCCCAGGACTAGCGAGACGAGATACGCAGTATTTT
>-|-|TRBJ1-4|TRBV5-1
CASSRGEANEKLFF
TGCGCCAGCAGCCGAGGGGAGGCTAATGAAAAACTGTTTTTT
>-|TRBD1|TRBJ1-5|TRBV5-1
CASSMTGGNQPQHF
TGCGCCAGCAGTATGACAGGGGGCAATCAGCCCCAGCATTTT
>-|-|TRBJ2-5|TRBV4-2
CASSQDVRRETQYF
TGTGCCAGCAGCCAAGATGTAAGGAGAGAGACCCAGTACTTC
>-|-|TRBJ1-1|TRBV4-3
CASSQDLPGTETNTEAFF
TGCGCCAGCAGCCAAGACCTACCCGGGACGGAAACGAACACTGAAGCTTTCTTT
>-|-|TRBJ1-3|TRBV5-1
CASSLFSHRSSGNTIYF
TGCGCCAGCAGCTTATTCTCCCACAGGAGCTCTGGAAACACCATATATTTT
>-|TRBD2|TRBJ2-7|TRBV2
CASESGLGVREQYF
TGTGCCAGCGAGAGCGGACTAGGGGTTCGGGAGCAGTACTTC
>once|TRBD2|TRBJ2-1|TRBV7-8
CASSSRQTSGGHEFF
TGTGCCAGCAGCTCCAGGCAGACTAGCGGAGGGCACGAGTTCTTC
>-|TRBD2|TRBJ2-7|TRBV6-5
CASSYSGLAGNYEQYF
TGTGCCAGCAGTTACTCAGGGCTAGCGGGAAACTACGAGCAGTACTTC
>-|TRBD1|TRBJ1-2|TRBV7-2
CASSVDRGRINGYTF
TGTGCCAGCAGCGTGGACAGGGGGCGCATCAATGGCTACACCTTC
>-|-|TRBJ1-5|TRBV6-2/TRBV6-3
CASSYSNSPPQHF
TGTGCCAGCAGTTACTCGAACTCTCCGCCCCAGCATTTT
>-|-|TRBJ2-7|TRBV10-3
CAISGGRAYEQYF
TGTGCCATCAGCGGGGGCCGGGCCTACGAGCAGTACTTC
>-|TRBD2|TRBJ2-1|TRBV7-2
CASSLVLRGGQNEQFF
TGTGCCAGCAGCTTAGTGTTGCGGGGGGGTCAAAATGAGCAGTTCTTC
>-|-|TRBJ1-2|TRBV6-2/TRBV6-3
CASSSYSTGNYGYTF
TGTGCCAGCAGCAGTTACTCGACAGGAAACTATGGCTACACCTTC
>-|-|TRBJ2-1|TRBV4-1
CASSQVMRVLGPSRQFF
TGCGCCAGCAGCCAAGTTATGCGAGTTTTAGGCCCCAGCCGGCAGTTCTTC
>-|TRBD1|TRBJ1-1|TRBV18
CASSRGQAMNTEAFF
TGTGCCAGCTCCAGGGGACAGGCTATGAACACTGAAGCTTTCTTT
>-|TRBD1|TRBJ1-1|TRBV6-4
CASSVGTEDTEAFF
TGTGCCAGCAGCGTCGGGACAGAGGACACTGAAGCTTTCTTT
>-|TRBD1|TRBJ2-7|TRBV19
CASSPRTGVSYEQYF
TGTGCCAGTAGTCCAAGGACAGGAGTCTCTTACGAGCAGTACTTC